The rows below give T cell receptor beta chains drawn from one sample of a study of CD8+ T cells in alopecia areata. Libraries were prepared by immunoSEQ multiplex PCR; TCRdb keeps only in-frame clonotypes and omits some of them. The repertoire holds approximately 90,000 clones, about three quarters seen once, with approximately 15% in the top ten. Sequences were derived from CD8+ T cells sorted from blood, sampled between weeks 43 and 45, from a patient treated with tofacitinib. All receptors derive from a human donor with alopecia areata. CDR3s leave out the opening cysteine and the closing phenylalanine or tryptophan.

CDR3 protein: ASSGRQGHYGYT
J gene: TRBJ1-2
V gene: TRBV6-5

CDR3 protein: ASSGLVRDEQY
J gene: TRBJ2-7
V gene: TRBV11-2

CDR3 protein: ASSPDRGQHGYT
J gene: TRBJ1-2
V gene: TRBV6-5

CDR3 protein: ASSQDRSNEQF
J gene: TRBJ2-1
V gene: TRBV4-3

CDR3 protein: ASSATGAAGELF
J gene: TRBJ2-2
V gene: TRBV9

CDR3 protein: ATGPNEQF
J gene: TRBJ2-1
V gene: TRBV19

CDR3 protein: AWSATGVEQY
J gene: TRBJ2-7
V gene: TRBV30

CDR3 protein: ASGGVMFDGELF
J gene: TRBJ2-2
V gene: TRBV19

CDR3 protein: ASRLRQGPLEKLF
J gene: TRBJ1-4
V gene: TRBV4-2

CDR3 protein: ASSQLAGPNNEQF
J gene: TRBJ2-1
V gene: TRBV4-3

CDR3 protein: ASSVQFLAKNIQY
J gene: TRBJ2-4
V gene: TRBV11-2

CDR3 protein: ASSLAAFRGEKLF
J gene: TRBJ1-4
V gene: TRBV7-6

CDR3 protein: ASSDLSATLYEQY
J gene: TRBJ2-7
V gene: TRBV2

CDR3 protein: ASSLRGRDSYEQY
J gene: TRBJ2-7
V gene: TRBV13

CDR3 protein: ASSPGTEYQETQY
J gene: TRBJ2-5
V gene: TRBV6-6

CDR3 protein: ASSQEYRPDTEAF
J gene: TRBJ1-1
V gene: TRBV4-2

CDR3 protein: ASSLGPAGGRVEQF
J gene: TRBJ2-1
V gene: TRBV5-1

CDR3 protein: ASSLGSGSQETQY
J gene: TRBJ2-5
V gene: TRBV5-6

CDR3 protein: SVGLTGTYEQY
J gene: TRBJ2-7
V gene: TRBV29-1

CDR3 protein: ASSNSLYYEQY
J gene: TRBJ2-7
V gene: TRBV21-1

CDR3 protein: ASSPRQGSSYEQY
J gene: TRBJ2-7
V gene: TRBV13

CDR3 protein: ASSLDNREDYGYT
J gene: TRBJ1-2
V gene: TRBV5-6

CDR3 protein: ASSIAKGLSEQY
J gene: TRBJ2-7
V gene: TRBV19

CDR3 protein: ASSSEGASYEQY
J gene: TRBJ2-7
V gene: TRBV11-2